The 24 T cell receptor beta chains listed next were all sequenced from one sample in a study of blood T cell repertoires in COVID-19. Using immunoSEQ multiplex PCR, the repertoire was profiled, and TCRdb retains in-frame clones only, with some absent. The sample carries hundreds of thousands of clones, nearly 90% recorded once. The source material was peripheral blood. The receptors shown here come from a woman aged 30 to 39 with acute or convalescent COVID-19.

V is TRBV9 and J is TRBJ2-1; TRBD2 aligns across 13 bases. The V segment lost 7 bases and the J segment 6 bases; nucleotides outside the gene matches: 10. Germline CDR1 is SGDLS and CDR2 is YYNGEE. The CDR3 runs 16 residues. Here the CDR3 reads CASGETSGRQGNEQFF. CDR3 DNA sequence: TGTGCCAGCGGGGAGACTAGCGGGAGGCAGGGCAATGAGCAGTTCTTC.

The rearrangement uses TRBV11-1 and TRBJ1-1; 7 nucleotides align to TRBD1. The ends lost 5 bases at V and 2 bases at J; junction bases unmatched: 8. Germline CDR1 and CDR2: SGHAT and FQDESV (reference sequence). The CDR3 spans 15 residues. CDR3 loop: CASSPPGQLNTEAFF. CDR3 bases: TGTGCCAGCAGCCCTCCGGGACAGCTAAACACTGAAGCTTTCTTT.

This rearrangement joins TRBV9 to TRBJ2-2, with D unclear. Trimming left V 0 bases short and J 5 bases short, with 8 bases between. The germline V gene encodes CDR1 SGDLS and CDR2 YYNGEE. This CDR3 is 14 amino acids long. CDR3 loop: CASSVGPETGELFF. The CDR3 nucleotides read TGTGCCAGCAGCGTAGGCCCGGAGACCGGGGAGCTGTTTTTT.

V and J are TRBV5-1 and TRBJ2-1, with a possible D match to TRBD2 (5 bases). The CDR3 spans 16 residues. Trimming cost V 4 bases and J 0 bases, with 14 bases left between them. Germline V lookup: CDR1 SGHRS, CDR2 YFSETQ. As DNA, the CDR3 is TGCGCCAGCAGCATAGGACTGGCCCCCTCCTACAATGAGCAGTTCTTC. Its protein is CASSIGLAPSYNEQFF.

The chain carries TRBV4-3 and TRBJ2-6; a possible D gene is TRBD1 (6 bases). CDR1 is LGHNA, CDR2 YSLEER, per germline. The CDR3 contains 16 residues. Trimming pared 1 base from V and 1 base from J, leaving 8 bases between. The chain's CDR3 is CASSQVGASGANVLTF. The CDR3 DNA follows: TGCGCCAGCAGCCAAGTGGGGGCTTCTGGGGCCAACGTCCTGACTTTC.

The chain links TRBV10-3 to TRBJ2-2, with 9 bases that match TRBD2. CDR1 ENHRY and CDR2 SYGVKD come from the germline V gene. This CDR3 spans 20 amino acids. Trimming cost V 0 bases and J 0 bases; bases outside gene matches: 11. For the CDR3, the DNA is TGTGCCATCAGTGAGTCGCGGGGGGGACAGACTAACGCGAACACCGGGGAGCTGTTTTTT. It is translated as CAISESRGGQTNANTGELFF.

In the case of this clone: Other DNA variants within this sample encode the same CDR3. The chain uses TRBV7-9 and TRBJ1-1; the match to TRBD1 covers 8 bases. Per the germline V gene, CDR1 is SEHNR and CDR2 is FQNEAQ (reference sequence). With 3 bases clipped from V and 1 base from J, the junction kept 4 bases outside the gene matches. The CDR3 is 15 amino acids. The CDR3: CASSLRTGRNTEAFF. In DNA form, the CDR3 reads TGTGCCAGCAGCTTGCGGACAGGGAGGAACACTGAAGCTTTCTTT.

This rearrangement joins TRBV24-1 to TRBJ2-2; D might be TRBD1 (6 bases). Germline V lookup: CDR1 KGHDR, CDR2 SFDVKD. The CDR3 length is 16 residues. Trimming shortened V by 4 bases and J by 0 bases, and 11 bases separated the two germline ends. CDR3 sequence (DNA): TGTGCCACCAGTGACCACGGGACAACGAACACCGGGGAGCTGTTTTTT. Amino acids: CATSDHGTTNTGELFF.

For the CDR3, the DNA is TGTGCCAGCAGTTACTCGACGGGAGAGGAGACCCAGTACTTC. The encoded protein is CASSYSTGEETQYF. The chain recombines TRBV6-5 with TRBJ2-5; weak D call: TRBD2 (6 bases). Germline V gene data show CDR1 as MNHEY and CDR2 as SVGAGI. CDR3 length equals 14 residues. Deletions cut 0 bases from V and 5 bases from J, with 10 bases between.

The chain recombines TRBV4-1 with TRBJ2-7; TRBD1 is a possible D gene (5 bases). From germline, CDR1 is MGHRA and CDR2 YSYEKL. Trimming stripped 3 bases from V and 0 bases from J, with 12 bases between. The CDR3 is 15 amino acids. This chain's CDR3 is CASSQLGQGSYEQYF. The CDR3 coding sequence is TGCGCCAGCAGCCAGCTCGGGCAGGGCTCCTACGAGCAGTACTTC.

Only a few counts were recorded for this clone. CDR3 in DNA: TGTGCCAGCACGACGGACAGGGGATATGGCTACACCTTC. It translates to CASTTDRGYGYTF. The genes are TRBV3-1 (or the pseudogene TRBV3-2) and TRBJ1-2; 9 bases fit TRBD1. Per germline, CDR1 LGHDT and CDR2 YNNKEL (reference sequence). J was trimmed by 5 bases and V by 7 bases; bases with no gene match: 5. The CDR3 totals 13 residues.

The sample holds one count of this clone. The chain employs TRBV16 and TRBJ1-1; 7 nucleotides match TRBD1. CDR3 length: 16 amino acids. Germline V gives CDR1 KGHSY, CDR2 FQNENV. V shed 3 bases, J shed 4 bases, and the junction held 11 bases outside the gene matches. CDR3 region: CASSHQTGRGGTEAFF. DNA for the CDR3: TGTGCCAGCAGCCATCAGACAGGGAGAGGAGGCACTGAAGCTTTCTTT.

The chain links TRBV6-4 to TRBJ1-2; a weak D match, TRBD1 (6 bases). With 6 bases removed from V and 4 bases from J, the gap between germline ends came to 15 bases. CDR1 MRHNA and CDR2 SNTAGT come from the germline V gene. This CDR3 spans 14 amino acids. This chain's CDR3 is CASRPGDTAYGYTF. The CDR3 DNA follows: TGTGCCAGCAGGCCAGGGGATACCGCCTATGGCTACACCTTC.

V usage is TRBV30 and J usage is TRBJ2-1, with TRBD2 matching 14 bases. V lost 0 bases and J lost 4; bases outside the gene matches: 11. This CDR3 contains 19 residues. Germline values: CDR1 GTSNPN, CDR2 SVGIG (reference sequence). The CDR3 bases are TGTGCCTGGAGTGTAGATTGGAGACTAGCGGGAGGGATTTACAATGAGCAGTTCTTC. Translating it yields CAWSVDWRLAGGIYNEQFF.

This chain uses TRBV7-2 with TRBJ2-3; perhaps TRBD2 as D (6 bases). The CDR3 runs to 17 residues. The germline V and J ends were trimmed by 1 base and 4 bases, with 18 bases remaining between them. The germline CDR1 and CDR2 sequences are SGHTA and FQGNSA. The CDR3 reads CASSLGRSGSKADTQYF. CDR3 nucleotides: TGTGCCAGCAGCTTAGGGCGTAGCGGTTCCAAGGCAGATACGCAGTATTTT.

This rearrangement joins TRBV3-1 (or the pseudogene TRBV3-2) to TRBJ2-1; TRBD2 matches 10 bases. Germline assignment: CDR1 LGHDT and CDR2 YNNKEL (reference sequence). Unmatched junction bases numbered 6, after V lost 4 bases and J lost 3 bases. This CDR3 has 16 residues. CDR3 nucleotides: TGTGCCAGCAGCCGTACTAGCGGGACACTCTACAATGAGCAGTTCTTC. Its translation is CASSRTSGTLYNEQFF.

V gene TRBV6-2 or TRBV6-3 combines with J gene TRBJ2-5, with D tentatively TRBD1 (6 bases). Trimming removed 5 bases at V and 5 bases at J, with 15 bases between. This CDR3 spans 14 amino acids. The V gene's germline CDR1 is MNHEY and CDR2 SVGEGT. This CDR3 is CASSPTGQGETQYF. The CDR3, as DNA: TGTGCCAGCAGTCCAACGGGGCAGGGGGAGACCCAGTACTTC.

The genes are TRBV13 and TRBJ2-2; unclear D gene. The length of the CDR3 is 15 residues. Germline lookup yields CDR1 PRHDT and CDR2 FYEKMQ (reference sequence). V shed 5 bases and J shed 0 bases, with 10 bases lying between them. This CDR3 reads CASSPQTANTGELFF. The CDR3 DNA follows: TGTGCCAGCAGCCCCCAGACTGCGAACACCGGGGAGCTGTTTTTT.

The chain uses TRBV6-4 and TRBJ2-5; TRBD2 is a possible D gene (7 bases). V lost 4 bases and J lost 2, with 20 bases in between. The CDR3 extends over 17 amino acids. Germline values: CDR1 MRHNA, CDR2 SNTAGT. CDR3 coding DNA: TGTGCCAGCAGTGGCCCCCAGAGGGGGAGGGGGCAAGAGACCCAGTACTTC. Protein product: CASSGPQRGRGQETQYF.

This clone was picked up a small number of times. The rearrangement joins TRBV5-1 to TRBJ2-7; 7 nucleotides agree with TRBD1. The CDR3 spans 14 residues. CDR1 SGHRS and CDR2 YFSETQ come from the germline V gene. Losses at the gene ends were 4 bases for V and 6 bases for J; bases not matched to a gene: 10. This chain's CDR3 is CASSLRDSALEQYF. The CDR3 nucleotides read TGCGCCAGCAGCCTCCGGGACAGTGCCCTCGAGCAGTACTTC.

V and J are TRBV6-5 and TRBJ2-7, with 9 bases that match TRBD2. J gave up 0 bases and V 8 bases, and 8 bases lay outside the gene matches. The CDR3 is 15 residues long. CDR1 and CDR2 from the germline V gene are MNHEY and SVGAGI. The CDR3 here is CASRIAGASSYEQYF. The CDR3, as DNA: TGTGCCAGCCGGATAGCGGGAGCGAGCTCCTACGAGCAGTACTTC.

The chain links TRBV19 to TRBJ1-2, with TRBD1 identical over 9 bases. V dropped 7 bases and J dropped 8; count of bases not matched to a gene: 8. From germline, CDR1 is LNHDA and CDR2 SQIVND (reference sequence). CDR3 length: 13 amino acids. In DNA, the CDR3 is TGTGCCAGTATGAAGCGGGACAGGGAAGGCTACACCTTC. Amino acids: CASMKRDREGYTF.

The chain carries TRBV7-9 and TRBJ2-2; TRBD2 matches at 10 bases. V shed 5 bases, J shed 3 bases, and the junction held 6 bases outside the gene matches. The length of the CDR3 is 16 residues. Germline V gene lookup returns CDR1 SEHNR and CDR2 FQNEAQ (reference sequence). The chain's CDR3 is CASSAGLAGDTGELFF. The CDR3 region has the DNA TGTGCCAGCAGCGCAGGGCTAGCGGGAGACACCGGGGAGCTGTTTTTT.

The rearrangement joins TRBV30 to TRBJ1-5; 7 bases map to TRBD1. V trimming: 0 bases; J trimming: 6 bases; junction bases outside the gene matches: 5. The CDR3 spans 14 residues. Looked up from germline, CDR1 is GTSNPN and CDR2 is SVGIG (reference sequence). CDR3 region: CAWSVGAGGQPQHF. The DNA for the CDR3 is TGTGCCTGGAGTGTAGGGGCAGGGGGTCAGCCCCAGCATTTT.